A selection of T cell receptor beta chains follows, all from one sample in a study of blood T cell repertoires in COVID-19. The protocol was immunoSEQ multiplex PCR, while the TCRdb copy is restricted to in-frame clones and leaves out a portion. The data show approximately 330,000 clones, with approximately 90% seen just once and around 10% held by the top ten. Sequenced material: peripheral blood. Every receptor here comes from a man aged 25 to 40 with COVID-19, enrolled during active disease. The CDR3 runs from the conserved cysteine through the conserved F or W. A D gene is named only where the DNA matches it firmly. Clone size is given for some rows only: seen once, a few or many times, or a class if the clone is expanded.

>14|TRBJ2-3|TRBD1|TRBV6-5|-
CASGPGQGADTQYF
TGTGCCAGCGGCCCGGGACAGGGGGCAGATACGCAGTATTTT
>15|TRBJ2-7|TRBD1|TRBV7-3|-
CASSLTGGAFYEQYF
TGTGCCAGCAGCTTGACAGGGGGCGCTTTCTACGAGCAGTACTTC
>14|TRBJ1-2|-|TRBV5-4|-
CASSLKDRNYGYTF
TGTGCCAGCAGCTTGAAAGACAGAAACTATGGCTACACCTTC
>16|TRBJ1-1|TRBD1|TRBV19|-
CASSILGTGKGTEAFF
TGTGCCAGTAGTATATTGGGGACAGGTAAAGGCACTGAAGCTTTCTTT
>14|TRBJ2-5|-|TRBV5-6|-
CASSLATRDFSEYF
TGTGCCAGCAGCTTGGCAACTCGGGACTTTTCGGAGTACTTC
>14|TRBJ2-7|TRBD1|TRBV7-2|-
CASSTYRGQWEQYF
TGTGCCAGCAGCACCTACAGGGGGCAGTGGGAGCAGTACTTC
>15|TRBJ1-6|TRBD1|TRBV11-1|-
CASSLGGQGVSPLHF
TGTGCCAGCAGCTTAGGAGGGCAGGGGGTTTCACCCCTCCACTTT
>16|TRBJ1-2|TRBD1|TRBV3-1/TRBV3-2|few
CASSQEVRGLHYGYTF
TGTGCCAGCAGCCAAGAAGTCAGGGGGCTCCACTATGGCTACACCTTC
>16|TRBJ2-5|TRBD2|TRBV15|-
CATSKRVASGQETQYF
TGTGCCACCAGCAAAAGGGTGGCTAGCGGACAAGAGACCCAGTACTTC
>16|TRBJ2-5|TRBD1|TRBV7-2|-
CASSLRTGAVQETQYF
TGTGCCAGCAGCCTTAGGACAGGGGCCGTACAAGAGACCCAGTACTTC
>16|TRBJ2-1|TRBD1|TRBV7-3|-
CASSLGGTGSSWEQFF
TGTGCCAGCAGCTTAGGCGGGACAGGGTCCTCTTGGGAGCAGTTCTTC
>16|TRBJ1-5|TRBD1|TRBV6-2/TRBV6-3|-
CASSYWDRRLNQPQHF
TGTGCCAGCAGTTACTGGGACAGGCGACTCAATCAGCCCCAGCATTTT
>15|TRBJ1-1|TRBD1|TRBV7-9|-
CASSPTRTGGTEAFF
TGTGCCAGCAGCCCTACCCGGACAGGGGGCACTGAAGCTTTCTTT
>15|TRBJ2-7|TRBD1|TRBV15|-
CATSRRRDRVYEQYF
TGTGCCACCAGCAGAAGACGGGACAGGGTCTACGAGCAGTACTTC
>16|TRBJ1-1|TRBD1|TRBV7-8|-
CASSRPDREGVTEAFF
TGTGCCAGCAGCAGACCCGACAGGGAAGGGGTAACTGAAGCTTTCTTT
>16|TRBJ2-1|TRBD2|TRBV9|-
CASSVGVAGAYNEQFF
TGTGCCAGCAGCGTAGGAGTAGCGGGAGCGTACAATGAGCAGTTCTTC
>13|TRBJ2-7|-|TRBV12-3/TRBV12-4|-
CASRRTVSYEQYF
TGTGCCAGCAGACGGACAGTTTCCTACGAGCAGTACTTC
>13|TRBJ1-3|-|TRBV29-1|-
CSVEVGDGNTIYF
TGCAGCGTTGAAGTCGGGGATGGAAACACCATATATTTT
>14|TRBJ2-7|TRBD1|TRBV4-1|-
CASSQGQGLGEQYF
TGCGCCAGCAGCCAAGGACAGGGGTTGGGCGAGCAGTACTTC
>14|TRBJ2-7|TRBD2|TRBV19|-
CASSALAGIYEQYF
TGTGCCAGTAGCGCTCTAGCGGGGATCTACGAGCAGTACTTC
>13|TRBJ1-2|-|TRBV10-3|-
CAIAGTDYYGYTF
TGTGCCATCGCGGGGACGGACTACTATGGCTACACCTTC
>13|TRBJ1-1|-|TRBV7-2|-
CASSSGISTEAFF
TGTGCCAGCAGCTCCGGGATTTCCACTGAAGCTTTCTTT
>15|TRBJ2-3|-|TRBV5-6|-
CASSLAWADPDTQYF
TGTGCCAGCAGCTTGGCGTGGGCCGACCCCGATACGCAGTATTTT
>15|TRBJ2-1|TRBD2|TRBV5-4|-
CASSEGLAINNEQFF
TGTGCCAGCAGCGAGGGACTAGCGATTAACAATGAGCAGTTCTTC
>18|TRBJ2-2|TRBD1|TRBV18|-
CASSPGPGTGTNTGELFF
TGTGCCAGCTCACCCGGTCCCGGGACAGGAACGAACACCGGGGAGCTGTTTTTT
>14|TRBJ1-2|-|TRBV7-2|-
CASTAPGAKYGYTF
TGTGCCAGCACCGCCCCGGGAGCAAAATATGGCTACACCTTC